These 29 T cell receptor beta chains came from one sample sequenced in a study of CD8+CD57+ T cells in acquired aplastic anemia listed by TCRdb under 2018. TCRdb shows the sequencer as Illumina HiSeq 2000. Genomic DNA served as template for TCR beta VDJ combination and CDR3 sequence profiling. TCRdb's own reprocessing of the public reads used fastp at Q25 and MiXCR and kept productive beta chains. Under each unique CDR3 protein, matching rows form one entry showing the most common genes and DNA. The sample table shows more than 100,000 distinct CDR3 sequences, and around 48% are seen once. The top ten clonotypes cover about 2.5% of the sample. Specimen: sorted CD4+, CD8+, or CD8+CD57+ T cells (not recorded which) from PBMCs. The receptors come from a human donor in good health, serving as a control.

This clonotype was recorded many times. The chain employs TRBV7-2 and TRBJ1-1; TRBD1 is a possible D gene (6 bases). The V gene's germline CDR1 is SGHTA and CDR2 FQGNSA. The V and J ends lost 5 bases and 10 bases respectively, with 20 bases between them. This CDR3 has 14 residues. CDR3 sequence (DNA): TGTGCCAGCAGCCCCGGAGGGGGGTCCAAGCCAGCTTTCTTT. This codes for CASSPGGGSKPAFF.

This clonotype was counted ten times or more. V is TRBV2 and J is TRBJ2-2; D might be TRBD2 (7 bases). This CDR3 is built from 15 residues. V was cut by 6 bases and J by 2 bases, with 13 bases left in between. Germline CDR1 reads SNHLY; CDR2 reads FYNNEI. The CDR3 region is CASRRGGGNTGELFF. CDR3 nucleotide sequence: TGTGCCAGCAGGAGGGGGGGGGGAAACACCGGGGAGCTGTTTTTT.

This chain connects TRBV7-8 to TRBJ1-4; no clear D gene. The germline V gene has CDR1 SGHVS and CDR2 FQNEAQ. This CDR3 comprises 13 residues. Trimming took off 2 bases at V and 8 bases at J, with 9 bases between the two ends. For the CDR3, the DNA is TGTGCCAGCAGCTTACCCGAGGGAGAAAAACTGTTTTTT. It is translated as CASSLPEGEKLFF. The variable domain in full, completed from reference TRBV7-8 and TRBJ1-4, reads GAGVSQSPRYKVAKRGQDVALRCDPISGHVSLFWYQQALGQGPEFLTYFQNEAQLDKSGLPSDRFFAERPEGSVSTLKIQRTQQEDSAVYLCASSLPEGEKLFFGSGTQLSVL.

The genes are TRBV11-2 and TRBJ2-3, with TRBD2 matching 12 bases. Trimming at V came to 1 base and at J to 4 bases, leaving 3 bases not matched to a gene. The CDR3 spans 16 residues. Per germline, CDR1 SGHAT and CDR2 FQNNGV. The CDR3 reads CASSLGTSGVPDTQYF. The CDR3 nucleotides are TGTGCCAGCAGCTTAGGGACTAGCGGGGTCCCAGATACGCAGTATTTT.

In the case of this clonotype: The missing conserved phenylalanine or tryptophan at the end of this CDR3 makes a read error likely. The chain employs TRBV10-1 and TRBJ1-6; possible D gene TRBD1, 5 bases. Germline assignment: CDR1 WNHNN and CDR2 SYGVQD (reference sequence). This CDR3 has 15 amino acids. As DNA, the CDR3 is TGCGCCTGCAGTGTGGTCCCAGGTCCAGGGAGACCCCTCCACTCT. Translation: CACSVVPGPGRPLHS.

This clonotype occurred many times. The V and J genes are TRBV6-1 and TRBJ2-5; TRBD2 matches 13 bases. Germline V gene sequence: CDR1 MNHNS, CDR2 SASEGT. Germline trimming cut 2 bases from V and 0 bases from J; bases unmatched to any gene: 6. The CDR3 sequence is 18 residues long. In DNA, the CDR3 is TGTGCCAGCAGTGAATACTTAGGGACTAGCGGGGACCAAGAGACCCAGTACTTC. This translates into CASSEYLGTSGDQETQYF.

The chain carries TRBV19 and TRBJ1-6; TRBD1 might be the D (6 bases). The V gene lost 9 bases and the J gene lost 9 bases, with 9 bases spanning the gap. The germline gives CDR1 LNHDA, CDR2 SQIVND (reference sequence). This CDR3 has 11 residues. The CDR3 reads CASGQISPLHF. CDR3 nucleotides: TGTGCCAGCGGACAGATTTCACCCCTCCACTTT.

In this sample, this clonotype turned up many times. CDR3: CASSPTNSGLTIYF. CDR3 sequence (DNA): TGTGCCAGCAGCCCCACTAACTCGGGACTAACCATATATTTT. The J gene is TRBJ1-3, the V gene TRBV7-2, with D possibly matching TRBD1 (5 bases). The CDR3 covers 14 residues. V shed 5 bases and J shed 10 bases, with 18 bases lying between them. Germline V gives CDR1 SGHTA, CDR2 FQGNSA.

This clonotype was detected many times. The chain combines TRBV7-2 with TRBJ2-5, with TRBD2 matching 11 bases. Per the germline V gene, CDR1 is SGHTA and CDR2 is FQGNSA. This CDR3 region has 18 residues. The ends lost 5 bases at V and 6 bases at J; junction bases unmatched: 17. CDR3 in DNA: TGTGCCAGCAGCCTAGTAGGGACTAGCGGAACCTCCGGGAAGACCCAGTACTTC. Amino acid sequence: CASSLVGTSGTSGKTQYF.

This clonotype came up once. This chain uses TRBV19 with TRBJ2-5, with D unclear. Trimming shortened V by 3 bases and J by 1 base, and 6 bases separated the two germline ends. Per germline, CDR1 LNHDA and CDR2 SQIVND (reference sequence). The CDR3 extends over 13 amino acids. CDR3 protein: CASSISPQETQYF. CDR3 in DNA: TGTGCCAGTAGTATTTCCCCCCAAGAGACCCAGTACTTC.

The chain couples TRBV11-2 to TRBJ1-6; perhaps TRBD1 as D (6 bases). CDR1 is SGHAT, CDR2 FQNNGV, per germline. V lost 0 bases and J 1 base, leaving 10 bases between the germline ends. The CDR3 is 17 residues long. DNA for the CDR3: TGTGCCAGCAGCTTAGACAGGGGAGGGTCCTATAATTCACCCCTCCACTTT. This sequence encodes CASSLDRGGSYNSPLHF.

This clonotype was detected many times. Written as DNA, the CDR3 is TGCGCCAGCAGCCCAACTAGCGGGGCATACAATGAGCAGTTCTTC. Translating it yields CASSPTSGAYNEQFF. V is TRBV4-1 and J is TRBJ2-1, with 10 bases that match TRBD2. Germline-derived CDR1 and CDR2 are MGHRA and YSYEKL. The V segment lost 4 bases and the J segment 4 bases; nucleotides outside the gene matches: 4. There are 15 residues in the CDR3.

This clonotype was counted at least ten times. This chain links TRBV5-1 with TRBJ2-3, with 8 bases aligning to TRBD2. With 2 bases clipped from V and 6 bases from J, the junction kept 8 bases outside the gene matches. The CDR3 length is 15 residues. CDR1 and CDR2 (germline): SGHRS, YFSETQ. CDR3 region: CASSFRGGAGDTQYF. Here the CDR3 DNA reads TGCGCCAGCAGCTTCCGGGGGGGGGCCGGTGATACGCAGTATTTT.

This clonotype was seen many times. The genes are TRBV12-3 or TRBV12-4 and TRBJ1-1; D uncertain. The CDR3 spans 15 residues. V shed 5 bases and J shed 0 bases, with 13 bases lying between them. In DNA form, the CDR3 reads TGTGCCAGCAGTCCTCAACAGACCATGAACACTGAAGCTTTCTTT. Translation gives CASSPQQTMNTEAFF.

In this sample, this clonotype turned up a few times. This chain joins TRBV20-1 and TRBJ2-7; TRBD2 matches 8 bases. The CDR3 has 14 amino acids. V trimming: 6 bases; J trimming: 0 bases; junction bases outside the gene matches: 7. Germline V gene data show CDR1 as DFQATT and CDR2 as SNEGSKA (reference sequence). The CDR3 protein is CSATGGGSSYEQYF. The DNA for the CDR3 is TGCAGTGCCACGGGGGGGGGAAGCTCCTACGAGCAGTACTTC.

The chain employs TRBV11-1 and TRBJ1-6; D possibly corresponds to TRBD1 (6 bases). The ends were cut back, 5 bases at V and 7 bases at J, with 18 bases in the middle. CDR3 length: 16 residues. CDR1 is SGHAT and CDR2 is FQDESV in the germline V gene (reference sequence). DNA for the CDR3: TGTGCCAGCAGCGGCGGACGGGGGACAAACAATTCACCCCTCCACTTT. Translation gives CASSGGRGTNNSPLHF.

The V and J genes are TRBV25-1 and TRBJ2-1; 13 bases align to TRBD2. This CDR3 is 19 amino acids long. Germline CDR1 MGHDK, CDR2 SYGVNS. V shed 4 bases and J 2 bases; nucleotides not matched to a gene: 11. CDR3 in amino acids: CASSASPLAGGRAYNEQFF. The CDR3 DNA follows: TGTGCCAGCAGTGCCTCGCCACTAGCGGGGGGGAGGGCCTACAATGAGCAGTTCTTC.

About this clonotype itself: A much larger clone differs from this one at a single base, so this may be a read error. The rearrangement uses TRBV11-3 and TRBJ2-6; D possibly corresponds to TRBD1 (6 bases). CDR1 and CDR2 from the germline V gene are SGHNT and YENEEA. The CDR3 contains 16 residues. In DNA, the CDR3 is TGTGCCGGCAGCTTAGATCAGGGGTCCGGGGCCAACGTCCTGACTTTC. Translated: CAGSLDQGSGANVLTF.

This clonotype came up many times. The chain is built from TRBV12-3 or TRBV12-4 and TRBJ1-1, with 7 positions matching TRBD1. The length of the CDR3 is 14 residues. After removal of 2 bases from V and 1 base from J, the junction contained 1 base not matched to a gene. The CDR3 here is CASSLRQGNTEAFF. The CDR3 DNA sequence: TGTGCCAGCAGTTTACGACAGGGGAACACTGAAGCTTTCTTT.

CDR3 in DNA: TGTGCCAGCACAAGGTCGACAGGGGGCGGGAATTCACCCCTCCACTTT. Translated, it gives CASTRSTGGGNSPLHF. The chain recombines TRBV6-1 with TRBJ1-6; 10 nucleotides match TRBD1. J was trimmed by 7 bases and V by 7 bases; bases with no gene match: 10. The germline CDR1 and CDR2 sequences are MNHNS and SASEGT. There are 16 residues in the CDR3.

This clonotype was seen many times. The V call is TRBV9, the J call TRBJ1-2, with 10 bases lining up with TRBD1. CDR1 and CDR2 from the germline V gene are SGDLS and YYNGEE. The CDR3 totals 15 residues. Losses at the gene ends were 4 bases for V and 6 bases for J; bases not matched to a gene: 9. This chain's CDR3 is CASSPRDRGRDGYTF. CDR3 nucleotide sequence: TGTGCCAGCAGCCCCCGGGACAGGGGTAGGGATGGCTACACCTTC.

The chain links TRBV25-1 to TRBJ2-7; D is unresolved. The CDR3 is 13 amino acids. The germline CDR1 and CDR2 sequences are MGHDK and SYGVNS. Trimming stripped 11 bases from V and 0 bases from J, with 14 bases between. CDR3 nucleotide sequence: TGTGCCGAGAGAGACGGATACTCCTACGAGCAGTACTTC. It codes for CAERDGYSYEQYF.

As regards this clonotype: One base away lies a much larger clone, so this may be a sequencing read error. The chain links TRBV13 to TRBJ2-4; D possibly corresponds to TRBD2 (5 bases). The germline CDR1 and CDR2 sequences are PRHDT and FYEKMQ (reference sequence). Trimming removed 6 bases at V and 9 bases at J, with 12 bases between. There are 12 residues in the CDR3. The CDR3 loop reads CASSGELGIQYF. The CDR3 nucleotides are TGTGCCAGCAGTGGGGAGTTGGGCATTCAGTACTTC. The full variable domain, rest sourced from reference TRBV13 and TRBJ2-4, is AAGVIQSPRHLIKEKRETATLKCYPIPRHDTVYWYQQGPGQDPQFLISFYEKMQSDKGSIPDRFSAQQFSDYHSELNMSSLELGDSALYFCASSGELGIQYFGAGTRLSVL.

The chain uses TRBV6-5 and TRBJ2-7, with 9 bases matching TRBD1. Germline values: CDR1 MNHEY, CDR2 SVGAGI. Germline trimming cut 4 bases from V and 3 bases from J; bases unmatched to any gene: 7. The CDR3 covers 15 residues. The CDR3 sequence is CASSSPGTGHYEQYF. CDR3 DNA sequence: TGTGCCAGCAGTTCTCCCGGGACAGGGCACTACGAGCAGTACTTC.

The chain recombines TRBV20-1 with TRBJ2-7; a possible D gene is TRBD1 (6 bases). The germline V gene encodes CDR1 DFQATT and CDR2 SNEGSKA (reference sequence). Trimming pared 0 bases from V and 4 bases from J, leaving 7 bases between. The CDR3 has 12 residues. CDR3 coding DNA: TGCAGTGCTAGAGATCAGGGGTACGAGCAGTACTTC. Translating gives CSARDQGYEQYF.

CDR3 DNA: TGTGCCAGCAGACCGGGACAGGGGCAGTCCTATGGCTACACCTTC. The encoded protein is CASRPGQGQSYGYTF. This chain links TRBV2 with TRBJ1-2; TRBD1 agrees at 10 bases. There are 15 residues in the CDR3. Looked up from germline, CDR1 is SNHLY and CDR2 is FYNNEI. Trimming at V came to 6 bases and at J to 4 bases, leaving 8 bases not matched to a gene.

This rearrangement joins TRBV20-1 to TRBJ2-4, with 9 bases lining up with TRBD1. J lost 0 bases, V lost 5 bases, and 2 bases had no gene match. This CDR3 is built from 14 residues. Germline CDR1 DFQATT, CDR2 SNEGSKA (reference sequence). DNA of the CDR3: TGCAGTGCTGGACAGGGGCTAGCCAAAAACATTCAGTACTTC. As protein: CSAGQGLAKNIQYF.

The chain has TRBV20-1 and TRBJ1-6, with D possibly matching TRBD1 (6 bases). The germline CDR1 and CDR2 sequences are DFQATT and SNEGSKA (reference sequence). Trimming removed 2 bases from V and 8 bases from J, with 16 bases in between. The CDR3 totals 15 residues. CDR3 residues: CSARWGATDYSPLHF. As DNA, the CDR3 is TGCAGTGCTAGATGGGGGGCGACGGACTATTCACCCCTCCACTTT.

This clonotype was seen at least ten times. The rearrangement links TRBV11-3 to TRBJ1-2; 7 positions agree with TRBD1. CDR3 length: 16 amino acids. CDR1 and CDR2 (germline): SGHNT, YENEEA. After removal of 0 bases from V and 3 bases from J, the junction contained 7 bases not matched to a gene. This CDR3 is CASSLEGRRGDYGYTF. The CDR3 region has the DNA TGTGCCAGCAGCTTAGAGGGTCGCAGGGGGGACTATGGCTACACCTTC.